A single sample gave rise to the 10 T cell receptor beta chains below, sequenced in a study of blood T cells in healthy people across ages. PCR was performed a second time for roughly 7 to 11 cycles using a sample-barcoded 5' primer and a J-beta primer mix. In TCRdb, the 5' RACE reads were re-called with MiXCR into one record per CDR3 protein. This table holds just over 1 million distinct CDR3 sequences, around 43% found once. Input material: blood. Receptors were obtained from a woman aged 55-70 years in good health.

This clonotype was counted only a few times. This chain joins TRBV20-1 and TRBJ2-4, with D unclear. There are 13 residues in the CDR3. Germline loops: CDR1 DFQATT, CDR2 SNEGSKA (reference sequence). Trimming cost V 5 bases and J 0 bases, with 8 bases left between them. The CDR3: CSAVKGAKNIQYF. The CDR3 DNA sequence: TGCAGTGCTGTAAAGGGAGCCAAAAACATTCAGTACTTC.

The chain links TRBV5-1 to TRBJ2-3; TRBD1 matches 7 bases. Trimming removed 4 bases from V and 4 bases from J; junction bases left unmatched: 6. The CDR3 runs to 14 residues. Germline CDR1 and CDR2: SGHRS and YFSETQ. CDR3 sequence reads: CASSNRQGPDTQYF. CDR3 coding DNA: TGCGCCAGCAGCAACCGACAGGGCCCAGATACGCAGTATTTT.

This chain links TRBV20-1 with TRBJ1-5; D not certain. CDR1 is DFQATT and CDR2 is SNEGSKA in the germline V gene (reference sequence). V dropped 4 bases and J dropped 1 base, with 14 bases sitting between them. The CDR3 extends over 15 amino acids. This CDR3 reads CSANGIGESNQPQHF. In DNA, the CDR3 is TGCAGTGCTAACGGGATCGGAGAGAGCAATCAGCCCCAGCATTTT.

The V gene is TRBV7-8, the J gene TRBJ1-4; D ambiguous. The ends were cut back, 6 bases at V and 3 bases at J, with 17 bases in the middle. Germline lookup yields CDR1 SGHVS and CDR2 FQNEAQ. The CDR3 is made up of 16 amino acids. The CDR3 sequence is CASRPAIGSPNEKLFF. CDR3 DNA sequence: TGTGCCAGCAGACCGGCGATCGGGTCCCCTAATGAAAAACTGTTTTTT.

CDR3 bases: TGCAGCGTTGGGTGGCGGGAAGGTGCTAGTAATGAGCAGTACTTC. This gives the protein CSVGWREGASNEQYF. The chain uses TRBV29-1 and TRBJ2-5; D is perhaps TRBD2 (6 bases). The germline CDR1 and CDR2 sequences are SQVTM and ANQGSEA. The V and J ends lost 4 bases and 11 bases respectively, with 26 bases between them. The CDR3 extends over 15 amino acids.

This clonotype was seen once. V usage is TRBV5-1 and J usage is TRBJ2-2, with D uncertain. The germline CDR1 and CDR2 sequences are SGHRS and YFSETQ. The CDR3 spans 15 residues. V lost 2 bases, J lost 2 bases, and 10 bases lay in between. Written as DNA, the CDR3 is TGCGCCAGCAGCTTCACTGGGCTTAACACCGGGGAGCTGTTTTTT. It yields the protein CASSFTGLNTGELFF.

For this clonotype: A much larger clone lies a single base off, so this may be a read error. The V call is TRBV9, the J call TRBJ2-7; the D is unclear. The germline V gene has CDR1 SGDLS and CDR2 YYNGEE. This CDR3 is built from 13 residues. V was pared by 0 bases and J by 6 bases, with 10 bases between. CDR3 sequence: CASSVGPSPEQYF. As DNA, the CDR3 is TGTGCCAGCAGCGTAGGCCCTAGTCCCGAGCAGTACTTC.

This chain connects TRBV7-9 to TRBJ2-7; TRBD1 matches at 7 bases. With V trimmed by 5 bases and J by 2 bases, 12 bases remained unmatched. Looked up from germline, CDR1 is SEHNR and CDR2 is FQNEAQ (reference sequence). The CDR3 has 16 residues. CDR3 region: CASSPRTGTVTYEQYF. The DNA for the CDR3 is TGTGCCAGCAGCCCACGAACCGGGACAGTGACCTACGAGCAGTACTTC.

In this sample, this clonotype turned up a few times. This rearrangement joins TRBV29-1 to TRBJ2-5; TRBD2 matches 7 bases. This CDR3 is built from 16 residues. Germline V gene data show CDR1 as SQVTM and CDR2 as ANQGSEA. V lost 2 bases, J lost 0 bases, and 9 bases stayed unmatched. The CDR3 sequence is CSVEHPGLEYQETQYF. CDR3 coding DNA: TGCAGCGTTGAACACCCCGGACTAGAGTACCAAGAGACCCAGTACTTC.

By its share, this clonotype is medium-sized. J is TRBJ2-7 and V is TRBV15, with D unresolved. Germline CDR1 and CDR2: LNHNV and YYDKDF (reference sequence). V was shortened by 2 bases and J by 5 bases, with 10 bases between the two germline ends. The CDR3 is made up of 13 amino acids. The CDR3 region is CATSRRGRHEQYF. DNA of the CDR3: TGTGCCACCAGCAGACGCGGTCGCCACGAGCAGTACTTC.